Below, 14 T cell receptor beta chains from the same sample are listed, as sequenced in a study of blood T cell repertoires in COVID-19. Profiling relied on immunoSEQ multiplex PCR, and the TCRdb table lists in-frame clones only, not all of them. The sample has about 24,000 clones, 70% to 90% seen once; the top ten hold approximately 2.7%. Sequencing was carried out using peripheral blood. These receptors originate from a woman in her 70s with COVID-19, enrolled during active disease.

V gene TRBV29-1 combines with J gene TRBJ2-3; perhaps TRBD2 as D (5 bases). Germline V gene data show CDR1 as SQVTM and CDR2 as ANQGSEA. This CDR3 is 13 amino acids long. V dropped 4 bases and J dropped 0 bases, with 8 bases sitting between them. CDR3 nucleotides: TGCAGCGTTGGGTCGGGGAGCACAGATACGCAGTATTTT. Its translation: CSVGSGSTDTQYF.

The J gene is TRBJ1-2, the V gene TRBV6-6, with D possibly matching TRBD1 (6 bases). The CDR3 runs 14 residues. Germline CDR1 is MNHNY and CDR2 is SVGAGI (reference sequence). V shed 4 bases and J shed 4 bases, with 13 bases lying between them. The CDR3, as DNA: TGTGCCAGCAGTTCCCTTCCGGACAGCTATGGCTACACCTTC. Translation gives CASSSLPDSYGYTF.

This chain connects TRBV7-2 to TRBJ2-5; 7 nucleotides line up with TRBD2. The germline V gene has CDR1 SGHTA and CDR2 FQGNSA. Trimming removed 5 bases from V and 7 bases from J; junction bases left unmatched: 7. CDR3 size: 13 residues. This chain's CDR3 is CASSVGLYGTQYF. In DNA, the CDR3 is TGTGCCAGCAGCGTGGGACTATACGGGACCCAGTACTTC.

V is TRBV4-1 and J is TRBJ2-2; possibly TRBD2 for D (5 bases). CDR1 and CDR2 (germline): MGHRA, YSYEKL. Trimming cost V 5 bases and J 8 bases, with 12 bases left between them. The CDR3 runs 13 residues. CDR3 DNA sequence: TGCGCCAGCAGCTCCGGAGGCGTGGGGGAGCTGTTTTTT. This translates into CASSSGGVGELFF.

This clone was counted once. The chain carries TRBV27 and TRBJ1-2; 8 bases fit TRBD1. Germline V gives CDR1 MNHEY, CDR2 SMNVEV (reference sequence). With V trimmed by 5 bases and J by 4 bases, 0 bases remained unmatched. CDR3 length: 12 amino acids. The CDR3 spells CASSGQGYGYTF. The CDR3 nucleotides read TGTGCCAGCAGTGGACAGGGCTATGGCTACACCTTC.

The rearrangement uses TRBV12-3 or TRBV12-4 and TRBJ2-5; D is possibly TRBD2 (5 bases). Trimming pared 6 bases from V and 2 bases from J, leaving 10 bases between. This CDR3 region has 13 residues. The DNA of the CDR3 is TGTGCCAGCAGCCGGAGGCAGCAAGAGACCCAGTACTTC. Translation: CASSRRQQETQYF.

The CDR3 region is CASGSDRGIRTEAFF. DNA for the CDR3: TGTGCTAGTGGCTCAGACAGGGGAATTAGGACTGAAGCTTTCTTT. This chain joins TRBV12-5 and TRBJ1-1, with TRBD1 identical over 8 bases. J lost 5 bases, V lost 6 bases, and 11 bases had no gene match. Per the germline V gene, CDR1 is LGHNT and CDR2 is FRNRAP. This CDR3 has 15 residues.

V usage is TRBV27 and J usage is TRBJ1-5; TRBD1 matches 7 bases. J lost 4 bases, V lost 5 bases, and 5 bases had no gene match. This CDR3 spans 14 amino acids. Germline V gene lookup returns CDR1 MNHEY and CDR2 SMNVEV (reference sequence). CDR3 sequence reads: CASSLETGNQPQHF. CDR3 nucleotide sequence: TGTGCCAGCAGTCTTGAGACAGGGAATCAGCCCCAGCATTTT.

This chain links TRBV19 with TRBJ1-3, with 9 bases that match TRBD1. V lost 9 bases, J lost 3 bases, and 15 bases stayed unmatched. There are 17 residues in the CDR3. Germline CDR1 LNHDA, CDR2 SQIVND (reference sequence). The CDR3 reads CASKRSGQGVGGNTIYF. CDR3 DNA: TGTGCCAGCAAAAGGTCGGGACAGGGAGTCGGTGGAAACACCATATATTTT.

The V call is TRBV9, the J call TRBJ2-2; D unresolved. Trimming took 9 bases from V and 3 from J, leaving 3 bases between them. Germline V CDR1 and CDR2: SGDLS, YYNGEE. There are 10 residues in the CDR3. This CDR3 reads CAKHTGELFF. The DNA for the CDR3 is TGTGCCAAGCACACCGGGGAGCTGTTTTTT.

The CDR3 DNA is TGTGCCAGCAGCCAAGCGGGACAGAACCAGGATAGGGCTTTCTTT. This gives the protein CASSQAGQNQDRAFF. The rearrangement uses TRBV4-2 and TRBJ1-1, with TRBD1 identical over 7 bases. The CDR3 consists of 15 residues. Germline V gene lookup returns CDR1 LGHNA and CDR2 YNFKEQ. Trimming at V came to 1 base and at J to 11 bases, leaving 13 bases not matched to a gene.

In its sample, this clone was seen a few times. This rearrangement joins TRBV6-2 or TRBV6-3 to TRBJ1-1; D is ambiguous. The germline gives CDR1 MNHEY, CDR2 SVGEGT. Trimming took off 6 bases at V and 2 bases at J, with 10 bases between the two ends. CDR3 size: 13 residues. This chain's CDR3 is CASSRALNTEAFF. CDR3 sequence (DNA): TGTGCCAGCAGCCGGGCCTTAAACACTGAAGCTTTCTTT.

The chain employs TRBV6-2 or TRBV6-3 and TRBJ1-2; 12 nucleotides agree with TRBD1. V lost 6 bases and J lost 0; bases outside the gene matches: 8. Germline V lookup: CDR1 MNHEY, CDR2 SVGEGT. The CDR3 is 17 residues long. This CDR3 is CASRPPGQGATNYGYTF. CDR3 sequence (DNA): TGTGCCAGCAGACCTCCGGGACAGGGGGCGACTAACTATGGCTACACCTTC.

The V gene is TRBV9, the J gene TRBJ2-2, with D maybe TRBD1 (6 bases). Trimming removed 4 bases at V and 2 bases at J, with 12 bases between. Germline V lookup: CDR1 SGDLS, CDR2 YYNGEE. The CDR3 runs to 15 residues. The chain's CDR3 is CASSQGTVNTGELFF. The CDR3 coding sequence is TGTGCCAGCAGCCAGGGGACGGTCAACACCGGGGAGCTGTTTTTT. Drawing the rest from reference TRBV9 and TRBJ2-2, the complete variable domain is DSGVTQTPKHLITATGQRVTLRCSPRSGDLSVYWYQQSLDQGLQFLIQYYNGEERAKGNILERFSAQQFPDLHSELNLSSLELGDSALYFCASSQGTVNTGELFFGEGSRLTVL.